The entry that follows covers one TCR beta chain sequence. Its antigen is unknown. The PCR ran on 60 Vbeta and 13 Jbeta primers. Profiling relied on immunoSEQ multiplex PCR, and the TCRdb table lists in-frame clones only, not all of them. The table records around 210,000 clones, under 85% of them present only once. The V end was cut by 2 bases, the J end by 5 bases, with 6 bases between. The CDR3 extends over 13 amino acids. From germline, CDR1 is MDHEN and CDR2 SYDVKM. This specimen comes from a study of cytomegalovirus exposure and HLA in healthy donors. Study-wide results and caveats: An ancestry cluster, one associated with Asian ancestry, reportedly showed fewer N-insertions than the 666-donor mean in a later analysis. It was likely that a cluster of highly shared sequence variants was a sequencing artifact. Researchers reported in a later analysis that common viral pathogens appeared linked to several top clusters. Presence/absence comparisons presumed near-even sequencing depth among donors.

The TCR originated in a man aged 45-60 years in good health and CMV-seronegative. Sequenced input: PBMCs. The chain links TRBV28 to TRBJ1-4; tentatively, D is TRBD1 (5 bases). The CDR3 DNA reads as TGTGCCAGCAGTTTACCAGGGAATGAAAAACTGTTTTTT. Amino acids: CASSLPGNEKLFF.